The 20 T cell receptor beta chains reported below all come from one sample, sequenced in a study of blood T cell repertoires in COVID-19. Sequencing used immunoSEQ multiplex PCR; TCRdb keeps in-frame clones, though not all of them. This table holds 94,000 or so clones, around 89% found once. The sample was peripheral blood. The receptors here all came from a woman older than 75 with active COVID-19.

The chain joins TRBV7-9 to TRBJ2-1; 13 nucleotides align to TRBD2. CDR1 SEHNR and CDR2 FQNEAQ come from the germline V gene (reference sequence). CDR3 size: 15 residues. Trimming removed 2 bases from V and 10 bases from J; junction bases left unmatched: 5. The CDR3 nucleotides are TGTGCCAGCAGCTTAACTAGCGGGAGGGCCGAAGAGCAGTTCTTC. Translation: CASSLTSGRAEEQFF.

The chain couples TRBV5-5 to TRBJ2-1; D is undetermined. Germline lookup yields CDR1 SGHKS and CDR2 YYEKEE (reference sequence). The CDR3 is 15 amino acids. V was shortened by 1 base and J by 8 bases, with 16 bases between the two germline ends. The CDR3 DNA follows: TGTGCCAGCAGCTTGTGGTCAACCCCACTGGATGAGCAGTTCTTC. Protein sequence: CASSLWSTPLDEQFF.

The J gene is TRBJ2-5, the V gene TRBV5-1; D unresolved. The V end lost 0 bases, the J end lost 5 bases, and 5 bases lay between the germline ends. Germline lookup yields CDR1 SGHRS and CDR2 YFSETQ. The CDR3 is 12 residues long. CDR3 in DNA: TGCGCCAGCAGCTTGGCCAGGGAGACCCAGTACTTC. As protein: CASSLARETQYF.

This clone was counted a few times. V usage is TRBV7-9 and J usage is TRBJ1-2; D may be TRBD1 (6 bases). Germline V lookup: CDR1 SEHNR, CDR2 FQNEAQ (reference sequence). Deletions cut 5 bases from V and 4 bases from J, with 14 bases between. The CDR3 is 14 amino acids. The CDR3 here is CASSVGARGYGYTF. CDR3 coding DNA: TGTGCCAGCAGCGTGGGGGCGCGAGGCTATGGCTACACCTTC.

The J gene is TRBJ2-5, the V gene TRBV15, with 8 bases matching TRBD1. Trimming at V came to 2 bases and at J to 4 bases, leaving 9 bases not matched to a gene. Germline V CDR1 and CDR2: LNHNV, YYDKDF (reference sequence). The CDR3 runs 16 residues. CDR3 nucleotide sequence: TGTGCCACCAGCAGAATAACAGGGGGGTATTCAGAGACCCAGTACTTC. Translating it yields CATSRITGGYSETQYF.

The CDR3 reads CATGQLDTGELFF. The DNA for the CDR3 is TGTGCCACCGGGCAATTGGACACCGGGGAGCTGTTTTTT. This sequence joins TRBV24-1 and TRBJ2-2; D is uncertain. V was clipped by 9 bases and J by 3 bases, with 10 bases between them. Germline CDR1 is KGHDR and CDR2 is SFDVKD. This CDR3 spans 13 amino acids.

CDR3 coding DNA: TGTGCCAGCAGTTACCGGACTAGCGATACGCAGTATTTT. This translates into CASSYRTSDTQYF. This chain links TRBV6-5 with TRBJ2-3; 8 positions match TRBD2. Unmatched junction bases numbered 1, after V lost 2 bases and J lost 6 bases. The CDR3 totals 13 residues. From germline, CDR1 is MNHEY and CDR2 SVGAGI.

CDR3 residues: CASTGSRGGTEAFF. CDR3 DNA sequence: TGTGCCAGCACGGGCTCAAGGGGAGGCACTGAAGCTTTCTTT. The chain joins TRBV2 to TRBJ1-1, with a possible D match to TRBD1 (5 bases). Trimming took off 7 bases at V and 4 bases at J, with 16 bases between the two ends. The CDR3 loop spans 14 amino acids. From germline, CDR1 is SNHLY and CDR2 FYNNEI.

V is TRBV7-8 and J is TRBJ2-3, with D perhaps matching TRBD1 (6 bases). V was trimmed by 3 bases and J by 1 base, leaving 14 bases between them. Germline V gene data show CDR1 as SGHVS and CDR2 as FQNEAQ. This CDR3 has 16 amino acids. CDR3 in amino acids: CASSFSLYRGTDTQYF. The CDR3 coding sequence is TGTGCCAGCAGCTTTTCCCTCTACAGGGGCACAGATACGCAGTATTTT.

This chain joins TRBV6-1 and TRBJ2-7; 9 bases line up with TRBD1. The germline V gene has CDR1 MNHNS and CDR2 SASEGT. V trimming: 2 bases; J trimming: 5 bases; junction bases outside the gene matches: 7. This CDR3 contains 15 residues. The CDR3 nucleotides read TGTGCCAGCAGTGAAATAGGTTGGACAGGGGACGAGCAGTACTTC. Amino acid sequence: CASSEIGWTGDEQYF.

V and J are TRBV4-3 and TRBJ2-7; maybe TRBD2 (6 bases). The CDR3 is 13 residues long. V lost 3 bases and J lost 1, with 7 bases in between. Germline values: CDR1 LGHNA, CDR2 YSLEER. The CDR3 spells CASSQGLSYEQYF. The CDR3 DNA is TGCGCCAGCAGCCAGGGACTTTCCTACGAGCAGTACTTC.

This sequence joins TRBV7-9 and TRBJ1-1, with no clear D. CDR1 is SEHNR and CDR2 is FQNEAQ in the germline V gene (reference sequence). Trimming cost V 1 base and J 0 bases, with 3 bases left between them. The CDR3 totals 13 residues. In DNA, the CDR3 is TGTGCCAGCAGCTTAGATATGAACACTGAAGCTTTCTTT. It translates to CASSLDMNTEAFF.

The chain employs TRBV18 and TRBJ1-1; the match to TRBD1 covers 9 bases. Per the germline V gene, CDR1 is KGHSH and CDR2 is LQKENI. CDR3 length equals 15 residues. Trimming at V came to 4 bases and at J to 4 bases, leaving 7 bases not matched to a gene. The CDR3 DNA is TGTGCCAGCTCACTAACAGGGGGCGCGACCACTGAAGCTTTCTTT. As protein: CASSLTGGATTEAFF.

The CDR3 is CASSPLAGARNIQYF. In DNA form, the CDR3 reads TGTGCCAGCAGCCCACTAGCGGGAGCGAGAAACATTCAGTACTTC. The chain recombines TRBV5-5 with TRBJ2-4; TRBD2 aligns across 11 bases. CDR3 size: 15 residues. CDR1 and CDR2 (germline): SGHKS, YYEKEE (reference sequence). The V and J ends lost 4 bases and 6 bases, in that order; junction bases with no gene match: 6.

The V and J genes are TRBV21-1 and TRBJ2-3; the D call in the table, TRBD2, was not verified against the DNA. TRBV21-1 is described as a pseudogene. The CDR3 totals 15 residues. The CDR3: CASSKKLAGVDTQYF. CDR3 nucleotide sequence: TGTGCCAGCAGCAAAAAACTAGCGGGAGTAGATACGCAGTATTTT.

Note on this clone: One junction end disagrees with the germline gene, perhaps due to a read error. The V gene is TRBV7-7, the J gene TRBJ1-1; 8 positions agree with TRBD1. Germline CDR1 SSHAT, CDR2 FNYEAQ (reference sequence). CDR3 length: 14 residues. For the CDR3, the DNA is TGTGCTAGCAGCTCACCGGACAGGGACACTGAAGCTTTCTTT. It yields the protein CASSSPDRDTEAFF.

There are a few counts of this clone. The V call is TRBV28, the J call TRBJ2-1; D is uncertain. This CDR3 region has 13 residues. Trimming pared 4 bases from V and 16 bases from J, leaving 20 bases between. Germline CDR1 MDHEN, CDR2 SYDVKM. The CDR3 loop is CASSSRLPRVQFF. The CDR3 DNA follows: TGTGCCAGCAGTTCCCGACTCCCGCGTGTCCAATTCTTC.

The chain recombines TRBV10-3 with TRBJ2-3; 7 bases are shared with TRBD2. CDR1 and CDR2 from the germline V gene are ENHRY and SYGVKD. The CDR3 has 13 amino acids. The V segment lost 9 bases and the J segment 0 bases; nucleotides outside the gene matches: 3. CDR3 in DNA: TGTGCCATTACAGCGGGGAGCACAGATACGCAGTATTTT. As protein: CAITAGSTDTQYF.

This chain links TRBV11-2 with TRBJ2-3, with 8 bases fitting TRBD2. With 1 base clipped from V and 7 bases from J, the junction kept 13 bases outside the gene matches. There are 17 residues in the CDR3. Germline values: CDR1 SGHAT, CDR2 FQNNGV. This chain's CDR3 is CASSLGPLSGSRYTQYF. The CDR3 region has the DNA TGTGCCAGCAGCTTAGGGCCCCTCAGCGGGAGTCGATATACGCAGTATTTT.

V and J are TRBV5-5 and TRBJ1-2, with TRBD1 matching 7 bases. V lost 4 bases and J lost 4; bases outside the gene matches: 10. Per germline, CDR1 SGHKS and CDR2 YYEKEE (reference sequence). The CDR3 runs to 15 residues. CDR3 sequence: CASSGDSKTFYGYTF. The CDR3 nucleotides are TGTGCCAGCAGCGGGGACAGCAAAACATTCTATGGCTACACCTTC.